This TCR beta chain was identified during a study of blood T cells in healthy people across ages. The use of a sample-barcoded 5' primer and a J-beta primer mix characterized a second PCR of roughly 7 to 11 cycles. TCRdb processed the 5' RACE reads anew with MiXCR; each CDR3 protein has one entry. The sample has approximately 800,000 distinct CDR3 sequences, about 56% seen once. Each individual donor underwent a draw of approximately 9.8 milliliters of peripheral blood. Every sample gave at least 5.5 micrograms of total RNA when it was extracted. The CDR3 is made up of 16 amino acids. Germline CDR1 is DFQATT and CDR2 is SNEGSKA (reference sequence). With V trimmed by 3 bases and J by 9 bases, 14 bases remained unmatched. With regard to this clonotype: What it binds is unknown.

Overall study findings and caveats: Older age coincided with a roughly linear decline in TCR beta diversity per million T cells. Possibly, changes in expanded clonotypes were confounded because donor CMV status was unknown.

The V gene is TRBV20-1, the J gene TRBJ2-1; 10 bases line up with TRBD2. Source material: blood. The clonotype comes from a man aged 35-49 years in good health. The CDR3: CSASDSGGEVGVEQFF. Here the CDR3 DNA reads TGCAGTGCTAGTGACAGCGGGGGGGAAGTAGGTGTTGAGCAGTTCTTC.